This T cell receptor (beta chain) derives from a study of blood T cell repertoires in COVID-19. Study context: Researchers got acute and convalescent COVID-19 samples from the United States, Italy and Spain.

Deletions cut 3 bases from V and 5 bases from J, with 8 bases between. CDR1 and CDR2 from the germline V gene are MNHEY and SMNVEV (reference sequence). There are 12 residues in the CDR3. In the original analysis: Amplification from reference gene primers served as the basis for estimated nucleated cell counts. Clones were read by immunoSEQ multiplex PCR, and TCRdb kept only the in-frame ones, dropping some. D and trimming were read from the DNA, whereas the V and J calls and clone size are those reported in that table. The table shows 210,000 or so clones, with more than 70% occurring only once. The cohort comprised adults aged 18 to 89 years residing in 20 to 25 US areas.

This sequence joins TRBV27 and TRBJ2-7, with D tentatively TRBD2 (6 bases). The sequence came from a middle-aged woman with acute COVID-19. The sequencing sample was made of PBMCs or T cells enriched from blood (not recorded which). CDR3 sequence: CASSFTGDEQYF. The CDR3 nucleotides read TGTGCCAGCAGTTTTACGGGGGACGAGCAGTACTTC.